Presented here are 21 T cell receptor beta chains from one specimen sequenced in a study of shared clonotypes between healthy human individuals. Measured with immunoSEQ multiplex PCR; TCRdb has only the in-frame clones, and not every one. The sample contains 470,000 or so clones, approximately 80% of which appear only once. The source material was PBMCs. These receptor sequences come from a woman in her forties in good health. Some clones in this sample may be carry-over from other donors' samples.

The chain has TRBV5-1 and TRBJ1-5, with 9 bases fitting TRBD1. Germline loops: CDR1 SGHRS, CDR2 YFSETQ. The CDR3 runs to 16 residues. The V and J ends lost 4 bases and 5 bases, in that order; junction bases with no gene match: 10. The CDR3 here is CASSPGQGRADQPQHF. CDR3 DNA: TGCGCCAGCAGCCCCGGACAGGGGAGGGCAGATCAGCCCCAGCATTTT.

This clone appeared a few times. The chain combines TRBV28 with TRBJ2-7, with D tentatively TRBD1 (5 bases). The CDR3 totals 15 residues. V lost 5 bases, J lost 5 bases, and 19 bases lay in between. CDR1 and CDR2 (germline): MDHEN, SYDVKM. This chain's CDR3 is CASSIHQTARNEQYF. CDR3 DNA: TGTGCCAGCAGTATTCACCAGACAGCGCGGAACGAGCAGTACTTC.

This clone has just one count. V usage is TRBV7-2 and J usage is TRBJ2-2; 13 positions match TRBD2. The CDR3 length is 19 residues. The J segment lost 2 bases and the V segment lost 5 bases, leaving 11 bases of the junction unmatched. CDR1 is SGHTA and CDR2 is FQGNSA in the germline V gene. CDR3 protein: CASSPSPGLAGRNTGELFF. The CDR3 DNA sequence: TGTGCCAGCAGCCCGAGCCCGGGACTAGCGGGACGCAACACCGGGGAGCTGTTTTTT.

V gene TRBV19 combines with J gene TRBJ2-7; 12 nucleotides align to TRBD1. The J segment lost 6 bases and the V segment lost 3 bases, leaving 6 bases of the junction unmatched. Germline-derived CDR1 and CDR2 are LNHDA and SQIVND (reference sequence). This CDR3 is 15 amino acids long. The CDR3 region is CASSMGQGARVEQYF. The CDR3 DNA is TGTGCCAGTAGTATGGGACAGGGGGCGCGAGTCGAGCAGTACTTC.

V gene TRBV25-1 combines with J gene TRBJ1-1; D ambiguous. The germline gives CDR1 MGHDK, CDR2 SYGVNS. V shed 2 bases and J shed 2 bases, with 6 bases lying between them. This CDR3 spans 13 amino acids. CDR3 amino acids: CASSEARNTEAFF. In nucleotides, the CDR3 is TGTGCCAGCAGTGAAGCCCGAAACACTGAAGCTTTCTTT.

This chain joins TRBV15 and TRBJ2-7, with 9 bases aligning to TRBD2. The CDR3 covers 15 residues. V was pared by 0 bases and J by 7 bases, with 7 bases of the junction left unmatched. Germline CDR1 is LNHNV and CDR2 is YYDKDF (reference sequence). The CDR3 sequence is CATSRDAGGPREQYF. The DNA for the CDR3 is TGTGCCACCAGCAGAGATGCGGGAGGGCCGAGGGAGCAGTACTTC.

The chain has TRBV27 and TRBJ2-1; 9 bases fit TRBD2. Germline CDR1 MNHEY, CDR2 SMNVEV (reference sequence). The CDR3 is 15 residues long. The junction had 8 bases not matched to a gene; V was cut back by 1 base and J by 10 bases. The CDR3 loop is CASSLWSAGGPEQFF. The CDR3 nucleotides read TGTGCCAGCAGTTTATGGTCAGCGGGAGGACCCGAGCAGTTCTTC.

The chain is built from TRBV5-1 and TRBJ2-2, with 9 bases lining up with TRBD1. The CDR3 contains 17 residues. Germline CDR1 is SGHRS and CDR2 is YFSETQ. With V trimmed by 2 bases and J by 3 bases, 8 bases remained unmatched. The CDR3, as DNA: TGCGCCAGCAGCTTACAACCGTGGACAGGGGACACCGGGGAGCTGTTTTTT. Amino acids: CASSLQPWTGDTGELFF.

This chain uses TRBV10-3 with TRBJ2-1; 10 bases align to TRBD2. The CDR3 has 13 amino acids. Unmatched junction bases numbered 11, after V lost 11 bases and J lost 10 bases. Germline CDR1 is ENHRY and CDR2 is SYGVKD. CDR3 protein: CALSGRASSEQFF. CDR3 bases: TGTGCCTTAAGCGGGAGGGCCTCCAGCGAGCAGTTCTTC.

The V gene is TRBV7-2, the J gene TRBJ1-1; D possibly corresponds to TRBD1 (5 bases). Germline assignment: CDR1 SGHTA and CDR2 FQGNSA. This CDR3 is 17 amino acids long. V was pared by 2 bases and J by 3 bases, with 19 bases between. Here the CDR3 reads CASSLKVAGFSDTEAFF. The CDR3 DNA sequence: TGTGCCAGCAGCTTAAAGGTAGCAGGGTTTAGTGACACTGAAGCTTTCTTT.

This chain joins TRBV28 and TRBJ2-7; TRBD1 matches at 8 bases. V trimming: 3 bases; J trimming: 3 bases; junction bases outside the gene matches: 4. The CDR3 runs 14 residues. Looked up from germline, CDR1 is MDHEN and CDR2 is SYDVKM. The CDR3 here is CASSLWDRSYEQYF. In nucleotides, the CDR3 is TGTGCCAGCAGTTTGTGGGACAGGAGCTACGAGCAGTACTTC.

The chain links TRBV7-9 to TRBJ2-7; D could derive from TRBD1 or TRBD2 (5 bases each). Germline CDR1 reads SEHNR; CDR2 reads FQNEAQ (reference sequence). Trimming left V 1 base short and J 3 bases short, with 13 bases between. The CDR3 loop spans 15 amino acids. As DNA, the CDR3 is TGTGCCAGCAGCTTAGGGGGGAGAAGTCTCTACGAGCAGTACTTC. It translates to CASSLGGRSLYEQYF.

This clone occurred many times. This chain links TRBV4-2 with TRBJ2-2; the D is unclear. Germline V gene data show CDR1 as LGHNA and CDR2 as YNFKEQ. V lost 1 base and J 8 bases, leaving 11 bases between the germline ends. The CDR3 totals 14 residues. In DNA form, the CDR3 reads TGTGCCAGCAGCCAAGGGATGGCTTCGGGGGAGCTGTTTTTT. This encodes CASSQGMASGELFF.

The chain uses TRBV5-8 and TRBJ1-5; no clear D gene. The CDR3 is 14 residues long. V lost 8 bases and J lost 6, with 18 bases in between. Germline values: CDR1 SGHTS, CDR2 YDEGEE. The CDR3 coding sequence is TGTGCCAGTACGGGCCCCGGGGAACCTCAGCCCCAGCATTTT. This sequence encodes CASTGPGEPQPQHF.

This chain links TRBV28 with TRBJ1-2; unclear D gene. Germline assignment: CDR1 MDHEN and CDR2 SYDVKM. There are 14 residues in the CDR3. V shed 4 bases and J shed 8 bases, with 17 bases lying between them. The CDR3 sequence: CASSSPPALRGYTF. CDR3 in DNA: TGTGCCAGCAGTTCCCCCCCGGCCCTTAGGGGCTACACCTTC.

This clone has a handful of counts. The chain employs TRBV18 and TRBJ1-1; D is unresolved. CDR1 is KGHSH and CDR2 is LQKENI in the germline V gene. CDR3 length equals 13 residues. V was pared by 3 bases and J by 6 bases, with 11 bases between. The CDR3, as DNA: TGTGCCAGCTCACCCTCGACCGGGTCTGAAGCTTTCTTT. Translation gives CASSPSTGSEAFF.

The chain combines TRBV7-2 with TRBJ1-3; D is undetermined. Germline loops: CDR1 SGHTA, CDR2 FQGNSA. The CDR3 has 13 amino acids. The V end was cut by 6 bases, the J end by 8 bases, with 14 bases between. CDR3 sequence reads: CASSRQVPDTIYF. CDR3 sequence (DNA): TGTGCCAGCAGTAGGCAGGTGCCCGACACCATATATTTT.

V gene TRBV30 combines with J gene TRBJ1-5, with unresolved D. Germline V gives CDR1 GTSNPN, CDR2 SVGIG (reference sequence). CDR3 length: 13 amino acids. The V end lost 5 bases, the J end lost 4 bases, and 12 bases lay between the germline ends. The CDR3 region has the DNA TGTGCCTGGTGCCGACATCCTAATCAGCCCCAGCATTTT. Its protein product is CAWCRHPNQPQHF.

This clone has only a few counts. The J gene is TRBJ2-7, the V gene TRBV15; 7 bases are shared with TRBD2. After removal of 1 base from V and 2 bases from J, the junction contained 8 bases not matched to a gene. CDR3 size: 16 residues. CDR1 is LNHNV and CDR2 is YYDKDF in the germline V gene (reference sequence). As DNA, the CDR3 is TGTGCCACCAGCAGAGCCCGGGCTAGCGGTACCTACGAGCAGTACTTC. This encodes CATSRARASGTYEQYF.

V usage is TRBV9 and J usage is TRBJ2-5, with 8 nucleotides matching TRBD2. Germline CDR1 and CDR2: SGDLS and YYNGEE. This CDR3 has 14 residues. V lost 5 bases and J lost 2; bases outside the gene matches: 5. The chain's CDR3 is CASSPTSAQETQYF. CDR3 DNA: TGTGCCAGCAGTCCGACTAGCGCGCAAGAGACCCAGTACTTC. The whole variable domain, filled in from reference TRBV9 and TRBJ2-5, reads DSGVTQTPKHLITATGQRVTLRCSPRSGDLSVYWYQQSLDQGLQFLIQYYNGEERAKGNILERFSAQQFPDLHSELNLSSLELGDSALYFCASSPTSAQETQYFGPGTRLLVL.

Points on this clone: Since a much larger clone is just one base distant, this may be a read error. The chain combines TRBV11-2 with TRBJ2-7; 7 bases align to TRBD1. Germline V gene lookup returns CDR1 SGHAT and CDR2 FQNNGV. This CDR3 has 15 residues. V lost 0 bases and J lost 6; bases outside the gene matches: 8. CDR3 protein: CASSLDARGIGEQYF. As DNA, the CDR3 is TGTGCCAGCAGCTTAGATGCCAGGGGGATCGGCGAGCAGTACTTC.